The 20 T cell receptor beta chains below all came from one sample that was sequenced in a study of blood T cell repertoires in COVID-19. Measured with immunoSEQ multiplex PCR; TCRdb has only the in-frame clones, and not every one. Among tens of thousands of clones listed, 85% to 90% were seen once. The source material was peripheral blood. All receptors derive from a man between 60 and 75 years old with acute or convalescent COVID-19.

V usage is TRBV28 and J usage is TRBJ2-1, with a tentative D call TRBD2 (5 bases). V was trimmed by 3 bases and J by 0 bases, leaving 18 bases between them. The length of the CDR3 is 18 residues. The V gene's germline CDR1 is MDHEN and CDR2 SYDVKM. The CDR3 protein is CASSFSSIIASSYNEQFF. CDR3 coding DNA: TGTGCCAGCAGTTTCTCCTCCATAATAGCGAGCTCCTACAATGAGCAGTTCTTC.

The V gene is TRBV11-2, the J gene TRBJ2-1, with 7 bases fitting TRBD1. V lost 1 base and J lost 3; bases outside the gene matches: 0. Germline V gene sequence: CDR1 SGHAT, CDR2 FQNNGV. CDR3 length: 14 amino acids. The CDR3 sequence: CASSLGTGYNEQFF. The CDR3 nucleotides read TGTGCCAGCAGCTTAGGGACAGGCTACAATGAGCAGTTCTTC.

The chain is built from TRBV19 and TRBJ2-1; 10 bases are shared with TRBD2. Per the germline V gene, CDR1 is LNHDA and CDR2 is SQIVND (reference sequence). This CDR3 contains 15 residues. The junction had 9 bases not matched to a gene; V was cut back by 10 bases and J by 3 bases. The CDR3, as DNA: TGTGCCACCACCCCAGCGGGAGGGAACTACAATGAGCAGTTCTTC. It is translated as CATTPAGGNYNEQFF.

The CDR3 loop is CASSLYSRQAYNEQFF. CDR3 nucleotides: TGTGCCAGCAGCTTATATTCGCGTCAGGCCTACAATGAGCAGTTCTTC. The genes are TRBV13 and TRBJ2-1; D not resolved. The germline V and J ends were trimmed by 2 bases and 2 bases, with 13 bases remaining between them. The CDR3 has 16 residues. Germline V CDR1 and CDR2: PRHDT, FYEKMQ (reference sequence).

The V gene is TRBV20-1, the J gene TRBJ1-1; D is ambiguous. The V end was cut by 3 bases, the J end by 0 bases, with 8 bases between. Germline CDR1 and CDR2: DFQATT and SNEGSKA (reference sequence). The CDR3 consists of 13 residues. The CDR3 DNA is TGCAGTGCTAGTAACAGTCTGAACACTGAAGCTTTCTTT. This gives the protein CSASNSLNTEAFF.

This clone was seen once. The V call is TRBV6-4, the J call TRBJ1-1; 8 bases match TRBD1. The germline V gene has CDR1 MRHNA and CDR2 SNTAGT. CDR3 length: 13 residues. V shed 3 bases and J 6 bases; nucleotides not matched to a gene: 3. This chain's CDR3 is CASSEDRDAEAFF. The CDR3 DNA follows: TGTGCCAGCAGTGAGGACAGGGACGCTGAAGCTTTCTTT.

The chain combines TRBV19 with TRBJ2-4, with TRBD2 matching over 9 bases. Germline CDR1 and CDR2: LNHDA and SQIVND (reference sequence). Trimming cost V 6 bases and J 0 bases; bases outside gene matches: 12. The CDR3 has 18 amino acids. CDR3 residues: CASRPSGDLRLAKNIQYF. The CDR3 DNA sequence: TGTGCCAGTAGGCCTAGCGGGGACCTCCGGTTAGCCAAAAACATTCAGTACTTC.

This chain connects TRBV19 to TRBJ2-5, with a tentative D call TRBD2 (6 bases). The CDR3 runs 15 residues. Germline V gives CDR1 LNHDA, CDR2 SQIVND (reference sequence). Deletions cut 8 bases from V and 1 base from J, with 17 bases between. The CDR3 region is CASGGRQAFQETQYF. CDR3 nucleotides: TGTGCCAGTGGGGGGAGGCAGGCCTTCCAAGAGACCCAGTACTTC.

This rearrangement joins TRBV7-2 to TRBJ1-5; 7 bases are shared with TRBD1. With V trimmed by 5 bases and J by 2 bases, 3 bases remained unmatched. The CDR3 has 14 residues. CDR1 is SGHTA and CDR2 is FQGNSA in the germline V gene. Written as DNA, the CDR3 is TGTGCCAGCAGCAAAGACAGGGGCAATCAGCCCCAGCATTTT. Amino acid sequence: CASSKDRGNQPQHF.

The gene calls are TRBV10-3 and TRBJ1-3; D gene unclear. V was trimmed by 3 bases and J by 0 bases, leaving 12 bases between them. Per germline, CDR1 ENHRY and CDR2 SYGVKD. The CDR3 consists of 16 residues. The DNA for the CDR3 is TGTGCCATCAGTGAACCCCGCGAGCCCTCTGGAAACACCATATATTTT. Translation gives CAISEPREPSGNTIYF.

V gene TRBV12-3 or TRBV12-4 combines with J gene TRBJ1-2; D call uncertain. There are 11 residues in the CDR3. V shed 6 bases and J shed 7 bases, with 9 bases lying between them. CDR3 protein: CASSTRGGYTF. The CDR3 DNA reads TGTGCCAGCAGCACACGGGGTGGCTACACCTTC.

The V gene is TRBV29-1, the J gene TRBJ1-2; TRBD1 might be the D (5 bases). This CDR3 spans 11 amino acids. In germline, CDR1 is SQVTM, CDR2 ANQGSEA. V was shortened by 8 bases and J by 8 bases, with 15 bases between the two germline ends. CDR3 sequence reads: CSLNGGGGYTF. Here the CDR3 DNA reads TGCAGCCTCAACGGGGGTGGCGGCTACACCTTC.

The rearrangement joins TRBV27 to TRBJ2-1, with 13 bases aligning to TRBD2. The CDR3 covers 17 residues. After removal of 6 bases from V and 6 bases from J, the junction contained 11 bases not matched to a gene. Germline CDR1 and CDR2: MNHEY and SMNVEV (reference sequence). CDR3 loop: CASSLTSGRWVGNEQFF. CDR3 in DNA: TGTGCCAGCAGCTTGACTAGCGGGAGGTGGGTAGGCAATGAGCAGTTCTTC.

This clone was seen just once. The gene calls are TRBV6-1 and TRBJ1-6, with no clear D. Germline CDR1 reads MNHNS; CDR2 reads SASEGT. The CDR3 sequence is 12 residues long. The V end was cut by 2 bases, the J end by 7 bases, with 3 bases between. CDR3 DNA: TGTGCCAGCAGTGAAATAAATTCACCCCTCCACTTT. Protein product: CASSEINSPLHF.

This chain links TRBV5-1 with TRBJ2-5, with 9 bases fitting TRBD2. CDR3 length: 16 residues. With V trimmed by 3 bases and J by 2 bases, 8 bases remained unmatched. Germline-derived CDR1 and CDR2 are SGHRS and YFSETQ. CDR3 nucleotides: TGCGCCAGCAGCTCACGACTAGCGGAGATACAAGAGACCCAGTACTTC. The encoded protein is CASSSRLAEIQETQYF.

V usage is TRBV29-1 and J usage is TRBJ1-1; D is perhaps TRBD1 (6 bases). The CDR3 length is 12 residues. The V end lost 4 bases, the J end lost 6 bases, and 12 bases lay between the germline ends. Germline assignment: CDR1 SQVTM and CDR2 ANQGSEA. Here the CDR3 reads CSVVGAKAEAFF. CDR3 DNA: TGCAGCGTTGTGGGGGCGAAGGCTGAAGCTTTCTTT. The complete variable domain, with remaining parts taken from reference TRBV29-1 and TRBJ1-1, reads SAVISQKPSRDICQRGTSLTIQCQVDSQVTMMFWYRQQPGQSLTLIATANQGSEATYESGFVIDKFPISRPNLTFSTLTVSNMSPEDSSIYLCSVVGAKAEAFFGQGTRLTVV.

The chain is built from TRBV4-3 and TRBJ1-1; 10 bases align to TRBD1. CDR3 length: 15 amino acids. The V and J ends lost 2 bases and 5 bases, in that order; junction bases with no gene match: 5. Germline-derived CDR1 and CDR2 are LGHNA and YSLEER. The CDR3 spells CASSQLGTGVTEAFF. CDR3 DNA: TGCGCCAGCAGCCAACTCGGGACAGGGGTTACTGAAGCTTTCTTT.

CDR3 residues: CASSHGTAEAFF. The CDR3 DNA reads TGTGCCAGCAGCCATGGGACAGCTGAAGCTTTCTTT. The chain couples TRBV3-1 (or the pseudogene TRBV3-2) to TRBJ1-1; 7 positions agree with TRBD1. V shed 3 bases, J shed 6 bases, and the junction held 1 base outside the gene matches. CDR1 is LGHDT and CDR2 is YNNKEL in the germline V gene (reference sequence). This CDR3 is built from 12 residues.

This rearrangement joins TRBV19 to TRBJ2-7, with 9 bases matching TRBD1. This CDR3 contains 13 residues. The junction had 1 base not matched to a gene; V was cut back by 5 bases and J by 2 bases. Germline V gene data show CDR1 as LNHDA and CDR2 as SQIVND (reference sequence). In nucleotides, the CDR3 is TGTGCCAGTAGTGACAGGGGGGCCTACGAGCAGTACTTC. It yields the protein CASSDRGAYEQYF.

The rearrangement links TRBV7-7 to TRBJ2-3; tentatively, D is TRBD1 (7 bases). Per germline, CDR1 SSHAT and CDR2 FNYEAQ (reference sequence). The CDR3 covers 15 residues. The CDR3: CAYRGPRAGTDTQYF. CDR3 DNA sequence: TGTGCTTACAGGGGCCCAAGGGCGGGAACGGATACGCAGTATTTT.